A single sample gave rise to the 12 T cell receptor beta chains below, sequenced in a study of T cells in tumors after PD-1 blockade. TCRdb's copy holds only in-frame clones and misses some; the assay was immunoSEQ multiplex PCR. Of 15,000 or so clones in the sample, around 79% were seen once. Sample: PBMCs, taken after anti-PD-1 treatment. The receptors here all came from a human donor with basal cell carcinoma.

V gene TRBV7-2 combines with J gene TRBJ1-6; D perhaps matches TRBD1 (5 bases). The germline V and J ends were trimmed by 5 bases and 7 bases, with 15 bases remaining between them. Germline CDR1 reads SGHTA; CDR2 reads FQGNSA. The CDR3 is 15 amino acids. The CDR3 sequence: CASSGEGRVNSPLHF. CDR3 coding DNA: TGTGCCAGCAGCGGGGAGGGGAGGGTCAATTCACCCCTCCACTTT. The entire variable domain, with the rest obtained from reference TRBV7-2 and TRBJ1-6, is as follows: GAGVSQSPSNKVTEKGKDVELRCDPISGHTALYWYRQSLGQGLEFLIYFQGNSAPDKSGLPSDRFSAERTGGSVSTLTIQRTQQEDSAVYLCASSGEGRVNSPLHFGNGTRLTVT.

V gene TRBV4-1 combines with J gene TRBJ2-1, with 11 bases identical to TRBD2. Germline V CDR1 and CDR2: MGHRA, YSYEKL. This CDR3 has 13 amino acids. V was clipped by 8 bases and J by 9 bases; unmatched bases: 6. The CDR3 bases are TGCGCCAGCCGGGGACTAGCGGACCTTGAGCAGTTCTTC. Translated, it gives CASRGLADLEQFF.

The CDR3 here is CAGQAGPYNEQFF. The CDR3 coding sequence is TGTGCCGGCCAGGCAGGCCCCTACAATGAGCAGTTCTTC. The rearrangement uses TRBV12-3 or TRBV12-4 and TRBJ2-1; D gene ambiguous. This CDR3 is built from 13 residues. V lost 11 bases and J 2 bases, leaving 13 bases between the germline ends.

The rearrangement uses TRBV5-6 and TRBJ2-1; D unclear. V was pared by 1 base and J by 12 bases, with 11 bases between. In germline, CDR1 is SGHDT, CDR2 YYEEEE. CDR3 length: 12 residues. The CDR3 sequence is CASSLPISGQFF. The CDR3 DNA sequence: TGTGCCAGCAGCTTGCCCATCTCGGGGCAGTTCTTC.

This rearrangement joins TRBV7-2 to TRBJ1-2; 8 bases fit TRBD1. The CDR3 spans 14 residues. CDR1 is SGHTA and CDR2 is FQGNSA in the germline V gene. V dropped 4 bases and J dropped 6; count of bases not matched to a gene: 7. CDR3 DNA sequence: TGTGCCAGCAGCTCAGTTCTGACAGGGGATGGCTACACCTTC. Translated: CASSSVLTGDGYTF.

The rearrangement uses TRBV7-9 and TRBJ2-7; D is tentatively TRBD1 or TRBD2 (5 bases each). Germline V CDR1 and CDR2: SEHNR, FQNEAQ (reference sequence). The CDR3 has 15 residues. V lost 1 base and J 1 base, leaving 11 bases between the germline ends. The CDR3 loop is CASSLGWDGSYEQYF. CDR3 DNA: TGTGCCAGCAGCTTAGGGTGGGACGGGTCCTACGAGCAGTACTTC.

The gene calls are TRBV3-1 (or the pseudogene TRBV3-2) and TRBJ2-7; possibly TRBD1 or TRBD2 for D (5 bases each). There are 14 residues in the CDR3. Trimming took 4 bases from V and 7 from J, leaving 17 bases between them. CDR1 is LGHDT, CDR2 YNNKEL, per germline (reference sequence). The CDR3 reads CASSPKLGTGEQYF. The CDR3 coding sequence is TGTGCCAGCAGCCCAAAACTAGGGACGGGAGAGCAGTACTTC.

The rearrangement joins TRBV5-1 to TRBJ2-1, with 8 bases that match TRBD1. The CDR3 runs to 15 residues. Germline trimming cut 3 bases from V and 8 bases from J; bases unmatched to any gene: 10. Germline loops: CDR1 SGHRS, CDR2 YFSETQ. In DNA form, the CDR3 reads TGCGCCAGCAGCTGGCAGGGGGCGCAAGGGGATGAGCAGTTCTTC. The encoded protein is CASSWQGAQGDEQFF.

The J gene is TRBJ2-5, the V gene TRBV7-2; tentative D call: TRBD2 (5 bases). V was shortened by 2 bases and J by 2 bases, with 12 bases between the two germline ends. This CDR3 region has 15 residues. CDR1 is SGHTA, CDR2 FQGNSA, per germline. The CDR3 protein is CASSLFLARQETQYF. CDR3 in DNA: TGTGCCAGCAGCTTATTTTTAGCGCGACAAGAGACCCAGTACTTC.

The chain uses TRBV7-3 and TRBJ2-1, with 9 positions matching TRBD2. The germline CDR1 and CDR2 sequences are SGHTA and FQGTGA. CDR3 length: 13 amino acids. Trimming at V came to 3 bases and at J to 9 bases, leaving 3 bases not matched to a gene. CDR3 residues: CASSFSGGGEQFF. The CDR3 DNA sequence: TGTGCCAGCAGCTTTAGCGGGGGAGGTGAGCAGTTCTTC. The full variable domain, its missing parts supplied by reference TRBV7-3 and TRBJ2-1, is GAGVSQTPSNKVTEKGKYVELRCDPISGHTALYWYRQSLGQGPEFLIYFQGTGAADDSGLPNDRFFAVRPEGSVSTLKIQRTERGDSAVYLCASSFSGGGEQFFGPGTRLTVL.

The chain has TRBV9 and TRBJ2-1; tentatively, D is TRBD2 (7 bases). Germline V gene data show CDR1 as SGDLS and CDR2 as YYNGEE. The CDR3 has 19 amino acids. The CDR3 region has the DNA TGTCCCTCCTGTTATGGGGGGGCGGGGTTGGGGAGCTCCTACAATGAGCAGTTCTTC. Translation gives CPSCYGGAGLGSSYNEQFF.

The J gene is TRBJ2-1, the V gene TRBV4-2, with 11 bases fitting TRBD2. The junction had 4 bases not matched to a gene; V was cut back by 0 bases and J by 3 bases. Germline values: CDR1 LGHNA, CDR2 YNFKEQ. This CDR3 has 17 amino acids. The CDR3 coding sequence is TGTGCCAGCAGCCAAGAGCTAGCGGGGGGCCGCTACAATGAGCAGTTCTTC. The encoded protein is CASSQELAGGRYNEQFF.